Shown below are 24 T cell receptor beta chains from a single sample sequenced in a study of cytomegalovirus exposure and HLA in healthy donors. The PCR was carried out with 60 Vbeta primers and 13 Jbeta primers. The repertoire was sequenced with immunoSEQ multiplex PCR; TCRdb's copy has only in-frame clones and lacks some. Among fewer than 200,000 clones listed, more than 65% were seen once. Source material: PBMCs. These TCRs come from a male donor in good health and CMV-seronegative.

The V gene is TRBV2, the J gene TRBJ1-4, with 9 bases aligning to TRBD1. This CDR3 region has 15 residues. V lost 6 bases, J lost 6 bases, and 8 bases stayed unmatched. CDR1 is SNHLY, CDR2 FYNNEI, per germline. The CDR3 sequence: CASSAQGARDEKLFF. The DNA of the CDR3 is TGTGCCAGCAGCGCACAGGGGGCAAGAGATGAAAAACTGTTTTTT. Complete variable domain (other parts from reference TRBV2 and TRBJ1-4): EPEVTQTPSHQVTQMGQEVILRCVPISNHLYFYWYRQILGQKVEFLVSFYNNEISEKSEIFDDQFSVERPDGSNFTLKIRSTKLEDSAMYFCASSAQGARDEKLFFGSGTQLSVL.

CDR3 in amino acids: CASIYPTGGISTNEKLFF. The CDR3 DNA reads TGTGCCAGCATTTACCCGACGGGCGGGATCTCAACTAATGAAAAACTGTTTTTT. This chain joins TRBV6-4 and TRBJ1-4; D remains ambiguous. Germline CDR1 is MRHNA and CDR2 is SNTAGT. Trimming shortened V by 7 bases and J by 0 bases, and 21 bases separated the two germline ends. The CDR3 is 18 residues long.

The rearrangement joins TRBV27 to TRBJ1-2; TRBD1 is a possible D gene (6 bases). Germline CDR1 reads MNHEY; CDR2 reads SMNVEV (reference sequence). There are 13 residues in the CDR3. Trimming stripped 6 bases from V and 3 bases from J, with 11 bases between. CDR3 nucleotide sequence: TGTGCCAGCAGACCACAGGGAGACTATGGCTACACCTTC. Protein: CASRPQGDYGYTF.

This clone was picked up one time. The chain carries TRBV5-1 and TRBJ1-1, with 9 bases matching TRBD1. V lost 7 bases to trimming and J lost 1 base; unmatched junction nucleotides: 5. Germline CDR1 SGHRS, CDR2 YFSETQ. The CDR3 has 14 residues. Here the CDR3 DNA reads TGCGCCAGCGCCGTGGACAGGGGGAACACTGAAGCTTTCTTT. Amino acids: CASAVDRGNTEAFF.

CDR3 DNA: TGTGCCAGCAAAGACAGGGGTAGCAATCAGCCCCAGCATTTT. The encoded protein is CASKDRGSNQPQHF. This chain uses TRBV6-6 with TRBJ1-5; 8 nucleotides align to TRBD1. This CDR3 region has 14 residues. Trimming removed 7 bases from V and 0 bases from J; junction bases left unmatched: 2. Germline V lookup: CDR1 MNHNY, CDR2 SVGAGI (reference sequence).

J is TRBJ2-5 and V is TRBV30, with a tentative D call TRBD1 (6 bases). V lost 1 base to trimming and J lost 4 bases, with 13 bases between them. Germline-derived CDR1 and CDR2 are GTSNPN and SVGIG (reference sequence). The CDR3 totals 14 residues. The DNA of the CDR3 is TGTGCCTGGAGTGCCCAGGGGCTTCTAGAGACCCAGTACTTC. Residues: CAWSAQGLLETQYF.

V is TRBV5-1 and J is TRBJ1-3; 7 bases agree with TRBD1. Trimming took 7 bases from V and 2 from J; bases not matched to a gene: 6. The CDR3 spans 14 residues. The germline gives CDR1 SGHRS, CDR2 YFSETQ. The CDR3: CASSQGVPGNTIYF. Written as DNA, the CDR3 is TGCGCCAGCTCTCAGGGGGTCCCTGGAAACACCATATATTTT.

The J gene is TRBJ1-2, the V gene TRBV4-1; D gene unclear. This CDR3 is built from 14 residues. Trimming removed 5 bases from V and 5 bases from J, with 15 bases in between. Germline CDR1 and CDR2: MGHRA and YSYEKL. CDR3 bases: TGCGCCAGCAGCTCCGCCGGAGCTCAGTATGGCTACACCTTC. The encoded protein is CASSSAGAQYGYTF.

This clone came up once. The gene calls are TRBV2 and TRBJ2-7; tentative D call: TRBD1 (6 bases). V was clipped by 4 bases and J by 1 base, with 11 bases between them. CDR3 length: 14 amino acids. Looked up from germline, CDR1 is SNHLY and CDR2 is FYNNEI. The CDR3 here is CASSVGQGSYEQYF. The CDR3 DNA reads TGTGCCAGCAGTGTAGGGCAGGGGTCCTACGAGCAGTACTTC.

V and J are TRBV6-1 and TRBJ2-2; TRBD2 matches 13 bases. Trimming took 4 bases from V and 7 from J; bases not matched to a gene: 6. The length of the CDR3 is 16 residues. CDR1 is MNHNS and CDR2 is SASEGT in the germline V gene. The CDR3 DNA is TGTGCCAGCAGTGCGAAGACTAGCGGGGGGTTCGGGGAGCTGTTTTTT. Amino acid sequence: CASSAKTSGGFGELFF.

The genes are TRBV6-4 and TRBJ2-2, with 8 bases that match TRBD2. Germline CDR1 MRHNA, CDR2 SNTAGT. The CDR3 totals 15 residues. The ends lost 2 bases at V and 1 base at J; junction bases unmatched: 0. The chain's CDR3 is CASSDRGGNTGELFF. The CDR3 DNA follows: TGTGCCAGCAGTGACCGGGGGGGGAACACCGGGGAGCTGTTTTTT.

This clone was detected once. The genes are TRBV19 and TRBJ1-5; no firm D call. Trimming took off 1 base at V and 4 bases at J, with 11 bases between the two ends. The germline CDR1 and CDR2 sequences are LNHDA and SQIVND (reference sequence). The CDR3 is made up of 15 amino acids. The CDR3 reads CASSIVGRGNQPQHF. CDR3 in DNA: TGTGCCAGTAGTATAGTTGGGAGAGGGAATCAGCCCCAGCATTTT.

This chain links TRBV4-1 with TRBJ1-4; D may be TRBD1 (5 bases). Germline V CDR1 and CDR2: MGHRA, YSYEKL. The CDR3 consists of 17 residues. V was pared by 0 bases and J by 6 bases, with 17 bases between. This chain's CDR3 is CASSQEGRLRRDEKLFF. The CDR3 nucleotides are TGCGCCAGCAGCCAAGAGGGGCGGCTGCGCCGCGATGAAAAACTGTTTTTT.

This chain links TRBV12-5 with TRBJ2-2; a possible D gene is TRBD2 (6 bases). V was pared by 1 base and J by 7 bases, with 25 bases between. Germline V gene sequence: CDR1 LGHNT, CDR2 FRNRAP. This CDR3 contains 19 residues. This CDR3 is CASGLAPFSRDSSVGELFF. As DNA, the CDR3 is TGTGCTAGTGGTTTGGCCCCTTTTTCGCGGGACTCAAGCGTCGGGGAGCTGTTTTTT.

The V gene is TRBV7-3, the J gene TRBJ2-7, with D perhaps matching TRBD1 (6 bases). The length of the CDR3 is 13 residues. V lost 5 bases, J lost 6 bases, and 14 bases lay in between. The V gene's germline CDR1 is SGHTA and CDR2 FQGTGA. As DNA, the CDR3 is TGTGCCAGCAGCCTCACCACAGGGCTCGAGCAGTACTTC. Its translation: CASSLTTGLEQYF.

The chain links TRBV6-1 to TRBJ2-7, with D possibly matching TRBD2 (6 bases). CDR1 MNHNS and CDR2 SASEGT come from the germline V gene. V shed 3 bases and J shed 7 bases, with 13 bases lying between them. This CDR3 comprises 13 residues. CDR3 sequence (DNA): TGTGCCAGCAGTGACTCCTTTGGGGGGGAGCAGTACTTC. This encodes CASSDSFGGEQYF.

This chain uses TRBV9 with TRBJ2-2; D unresolved. The CDR3 has 14 residues. From germline, CDR1 is SGDLS and CDR2 YYNGEE. V lost 1 base, J lost 4 bases, and 8 bases lay in between. CDR3 sequence reads: CASSVQATTGELFF. CDR3 coding DNA: TGTGCCAGCAGCGTACAAGCGACCACCGGGGAGCTGTTTTTT. Full variable domain (missing parts from reference TRBV9 and TRBJ2-2): DSGVTQTPKHLITATGQRVTLRCSPRSGDLSVYWYQQSLDQGLQFLIQYYNGEERAKGNILERFSAQQFPDLHSELNLSSLELGDSALYFCASSVQATTGELFFGEGSRLTVL.

The V call is TRBV27, the J call TRBJ1-2, with 10 bases matching TRBD1. Germline CDR1 and CDR2: MNHEY and SMNVEV (reference sequence). V trimming: 5 bases; J trimming: 8 bases; junction bases outside the gene matches: 8. CDR3 length equals 14 residues. CDR3 nucleotide sequence: TGTGCCAGCAGTACGACAGGGGGCACGGGAGGCTACACCTTC. Its protein is CASSTTGGTGGYTF.

V and J are TRBV7-2 and TRBJ2-7; maybe TRBD1 (5 bases). V dropped 6 bases and J dropped 4 bases, with 13 bases sitting between them. The CDR3 runs 13 residues. Germline-derived CDR1 and CDR2 are SGHTA and FQGNSA. CDR3 bases: TGTGCCAGCAGTTTGGGGCTAGGGTACGAGCAGTACTTC. Protein sequence: CASSLGLGYEQYF.

The CDR3 here is CASSDSLGELFF. The CDR3 region has the DNA TGCGCCAGCAGTGATTCCTTAGGGGAGCTGTTTTTT. The chain links TRBV10-1 to TRBJ2-2, with D hard to call. CDR3 length: 12 amino acids. The V gene's germline CDR1 is WNHNN and CDR2 SYGVQD (reference sequence). V dropped 3 bases and J dropped 8 bases, with 7 bases sitting between them.

V usage is TRBV19 and J usage is TRBJ2-3; 10 bases map to TRBD1. CDR1 is LNHDA and CDR2 is SQIVND in the germline V gene (reference sequence). Trimming cost V 9 bases and J 2 bases; bases outside gene matches: 5. This CDR3 contains 14 residues. The chain's CDR3 is CASWDRGITDTQYF. In DNA form, the CDR3 reads TGTGCCAGCTGGGACAGGGGAATCACAGATACGCAGTATTTT.

The V call is TRBV14, the J call TRBJ1-1, with D possibly matching TRBD1 (5 bases). CDR1 is SGHDN, CDR2 FVKESK, per germline. The CDR3 runs 15 residues. V lost 4 bases and J lost 1, with 13 bases in between. The DNA of the CDR3 is TGTGCCAGCAGCCCATACAGGTTTCAGAACACTGAAGCTTTCTTT. Its protein product is CASSPYRFQNTEAFF.

The chain links TRBV5-1 to TRBJ1-3; the match to TRBD1 covers 8 bases. The V gene end was trimmed by 3 bases and the J gene end by 3 bases; junction bases not matched to a gene: 11. The CDR3 has 17 amino acids. CDR1 and CDR2 (germline): SGHRS, YFSETQ. This CDR3 is CASSSKTGGGIGNTIYF. The CDR3 DNA reads as TGCGCCAGCAGCTCCAAAACAGGGGGAGGGATTGGAAACACCATATATTTT. Using reference TRBV5-1 and TRBJ1-3 for the parts outside the CDR3, the full variable domain is KAGVTQTPRYLIKTRGQQVTLSCSPISGHRSVSWYQQTPGQGLQFLFEYFSETQRNKGNFPGRFSGRQFSNSRSEMNVSTLELGDSALYLCASSSKTGGGIGNTIYFGEGSWLTVV.

The CDR3 reads CASSLSASGGVVYEQFF. Written as DNA, the CDR3 is TGTGCCAGCAGCTTATCGGCTTCCGGAGGGGTTGTTTATGAGCAGTTCTTC. The chain carries TRBV5-4 and TRBJ2-1; possible D gene TRBD2, 6 bases. The CDR3 spans 17 residues. CDR1 SGHNT and CDR2 YYREEE come from the germline V gene (reference sequence). The V and J ends lost 2 bases and 8 bases respectively, with 23 bases between them.